A single sample gave rise to the 25 T cell receptor beta chains below, sequenced in a study of beta chain features in type 1 diabetes. Expressed TCRB transcripts were sequenced because the isolated RNA had all been reverse transcribed beforehand. TCRdb's copy holds only in-frame clones and misses some; the assay was immunoSEQ multiplex PCR. The sample carries under 150,000 clones, roughly 50% recorded once. The sequenced material came from Tregs from blood. These receptors all stem from a man younger than 35 in good health.

This clone was recorded a few times. CDR3 in amino acids: CASSARQQPYYGYTF. CDR3 DNA: TGTGCCAGCAGCGCCCGACAGCAACCATACTATGGCTACACCTTC. The gene calls are TRBV21-1 and TRBJ1-2; whether TRBD1, the table's D call, matches the DNA was not checked. TRBV21-1 is a pseudogene segment. CDR3 length: 15 amino acids.

In this sample, this clone turned up a few times. The chain is built from TRBV9 and TRBJ1-5; D perhaps matches TRBD1 (5 bases). The germline V and J ends were trimmed by 0 bases and 2 bases, with 12 bases remaining between them. The CDR3 spans 16 residues. Germline lookup yields CDR1 SGDLS and CDR2 YYNGEE. The CDR3 is CASSVDVGLGNQPQHF. CDR3 nucleotide sequence: TGTGCCAGCAGCGTAGATGTGGGGCTCGGCAATCAGCCCCAGCATTTT.

The rearrangement links TRBV6-6 to TRBJ1-3; 7 nucleotides match TRBD1. The CDR3 runs to 15 residues. J lost 3 bases, V lost 9 bases, and 11 bases had no gene match. Germline CDR1 reads MNHNY; CDR2 reads SVGAGI (reference sequence). The CDR3 region is CASVENRGIGNTIYF. The CDR3 nucleotides read TGTGCCAGTGTGGAAAACAGGGGCATTGGAAACACCATATATTTT.

The rearrangement links TRBV6-4 to TRBJ2-1; 11 positions match TRBD2. This CDR3 spans 16 amino acids. Germline-derived CDR1 and CDR2 are MRHNA and SNTAGT. V shed 4 bases and J 3 bases; nucleotides not matched to a gene: 5. The CDR3, as DNA: TGTGCCAGCAGTGCCCTAGCGGGGGGATTCTACAATGAGCAGTTCTTC. Encoded protein: CASSALAGGFYNEQFF.

The J gene is TRBJ2-3, the V gene TRBV29-1; 10 bases are shared with TRBD1. The length of the CDR3 is 16 residues. J lost 2 bases, V lost 2 bases, and 7 bases had no gene match. From germline, CDR1 is SQVTM and CDR2 ANQGSEA. The CDR3 loop is CSVEPDRGRNTDTQYF. CDR3 bases: TGCAGCGTTGAACCCGACAGGGGGCGGAACACAGATACGCAGTATTTT.

The chain joins TRBV19 to TRBJ2-2; TRBD1 matches 9 bases. The CDR3 contains 15 residues. Germline V gene data show CDR1 as LNHDA and CDR2 as SQIVND (reference sequence). V trimming: 5 bases; J trimming: 7 bases; junction bases outside the gene matches: 8. This CDR3 is CASSDRGIRGGELFF. DNA for the CDR3: TGTGCCAGTAGTGACAGGGGGATAAGAGGCGGGGAGCTGTTTTTT.

This clone was seen a few times. This chain uses TRBV10-3 with TRBJ2-2, with TRBD1 as a possible D gene (7 bases). V was clipped by 11 bases and J by 3 bases, with 16 bases between them. This CDR3 is 14 amino acids long. Germline V gene lookup returns CDR1 ENHRY and CDR2 SYGVKD. In DNA, the CDR3 is TGTGCCGCCAGGGCCAGGGGGGACACCGGGGAGCTGTTTTTT. Its translation is CAARARGDTGELFF.

This clone came up a few times. The chain combines TRBV4-1 with TRBJ2-1; 9 nucleotides line up with TRBD2. Looked up from germline, CDR1 is MGHRA and CDR2 is YSYEKL. Losses at the gene ends were 2 bases for V and 8 bases for J; bases not matched to a gene: 7. The CDR3 totals 15 residues. The CDR3 protein is CASSQTGGRAYEQFF. The CDR3 bases are TGCGCCAGCAGCCAAACGGGCGGGAGGGCCTATGAGCAGTTCTTC.

This clone was seen only a few times. This sequence joins TRBV7-2 and TRBJ2-5; 8 bases agree with TRBD2. The CDR3 is 13 amino acids. The germline CDR1 and CDR2 sequences are SGHTA and FQGNSA. The trim removed 5 bases at V and 5 bases at J, leaving 4 bases unmatched. The CDR3 here is CASSAGGLETQYF. The CDR3, as DNA: TGTGCCAGCAGCGCGGGGGGCCTGGAGACCCAGTACTTC.

The rearrangement joins TRBV19 to TRBJ2-3; 9 bases match TRBD1. The ends lost 6 bases at V and 1 base at J; junction bases unmatched: 8. CDR3 length: 16 amino acids. Looked up from germline, CDR1 is LNHDA and CDR2 is SQIVND (reference sequence). This CDR3 reads CASRGRDRAGTDTQYF. CDR3 coding DNA: TGTGCCAGTAGGGGCCGGGACAGGGCGGGCACAGATACGCAGTATTTT.

Concerning this clone itself: The identical CDR3 is also encoded by other nucleotide sequences in the sample. The rearrangement links TRBV2 to TRBJ1-1; D is uncertain. The CDR3 loop spans 8 amino acids. The V gene's germline CDR1 is SNHLY and CDR2 FYNNEI. V was shortened by 6 bases and J by 10 bases, with 3 bases between the two germline ends. CDR3 nucleotide sequence: TGTGCCAGCAGCCTAGCTTTCTTT. This gives the protein CASSLAFF.

This clone was picked up one time. This chain joins TRBV5-4 and TRBJ1-2, with D uncertain. V dropped 0 bases and J dropped 5 bases, with 11 bases sitting between them. The CDR3 is 14 residues long. Germline lookup yields CDR1 SGHNT and CDR2 YYREEE (reference sequence). The CDR3 protein is CASSLAPRFYGYTF. The CDR3 nucleotides are TGTGCCAGCAGCTTGGCCCCTAGGTTTTATGGCTACACCTTC.

In its sample, this clone was seen a few times. The chain is built from TRBV5-4 and TRBJ2-6; possibly TRBD2 for D (6 bases). Germline V gene lookup returns CDR1 SGHNT and CDR2 YYREEE (reference sequence). The CDR3 extends over 13 amino acids. V was pared by 3 bases and J by 16 bases, with 17 bases between. CDR3 bases: TGTGCCAGCAGCTATGGTGGGACTTGGGGGCTGACTTTC. Translation: CASSYGGTWGLTF.

This clone appeared a few times. The chain has TRBV28 and TRBJ2-2; D not certain. Germline assignment: CDR1 MDHEN and CDR2 SYDVKM. CDR3 length: 13 residues. V was pared by 0 bases and J by 6 bases, with 5 bases between. CDR3 sequence (DNA): TGTGCCAGCAGTTTATGGCTAGCCGGGGAGCTGTTTTTT. Protein: CASSLWLAGELFF.

The rearrangement uses TRBV6-1 and TRBJ1-6; possibly TRBD1 for D (6 bases). V was pared by 6 bases and J by 0 bases, with 6 bases between. Germline-derived CDR1 and CDR2 are MNHNS and SASEGT. The CDR3 loop spans 14 amino acids. The CDR3 region has the DNA TGTGCCAGCAGGGACAGCTCCTATAATTCACCCCTCCACTTT. The encoded protein is CASRDSSYNSPLHF.

The chain carries TRBV27 and TRBJ2-2; maybe TRBD1 (5 bases). V was cut by 5 bases and J by 6 bases, with 22 bases left in between. This CDR3 is built from 17 residues. Per the germline V gene, CDR1 is MNHEY and CDR2 is SMNVEV (reference sequence). CDR3 DNA sequence: TGTGCCAGCAGTCCCCAGAGCCCCGCAGGGTTAGCCGGGGAGCTGTTTTTT. Its translation: CASSPQSPAGLAGELFF.

This clone was counted only a few times. This rearrangement joins TRBV4-3 to TRBJ1-6; tentatively, D is TRBD1 (5 bases). This CDR3 is 14 amino acids long. With 0 bases removed from V and 8 bases from J, the gap between germline ends came to 8 bases. Germline CDR1 reads LGHNA; CDR2 reads YSLEER. The CDR3 reads CASSQDGGDSPLHF. In DNA, the CDR3 is TGCGCCAGCAGCCAAGATGGGGGGGATTCACCCCTCCACTTT.

The chain recombines TRBV6-6 with TRBJ1-1; D not resolved. The CDR3 is 15 residues long. The germline CDR1 and CDR2 sequences are MNHNY and SVGAGI (reference sequence). Trimming shortened V by 0 bases and J by 4 bases, and 12 bases separated the two germline ends. The CDR3 DNA follows: TGTGCCAGCAGTTACTCGATGTTAGGGAGCACTGAAGCTTTCTTT. This gives the protein CASSYSMLGSTEAFF.

The CDR3 loop is CASSLNQREYSNQPQHF. The CDR3 bases are TGTGCCAGCTCCCTCAATCAAAGGGAGTATAGCAATCAGCCCCAGCATTTT. The rearrangement links TRBV18 to TRBJ1-5; D not resolved. Trimming took off 6 bases at V and 0 bases at J, with 18 bases between the two ends. The CDR3 sequence is 17 residues long. Germline-derived CDR1 and CDR2 are KGHSH and LQKENI. The complete variable domain, with remaining parts taken from reference TRBV18 and TRBJ1-5, reads NAGVMQNPRHLVRRRGQEARLRCSPMKGHSHVYWYRQLPEEGLKFMVYLQKENIIDESGMPKERFSAEFPKEGPSILRIQQVVRGDSAAYFCASSLNQREYSNQPQHFGDGTRLSIL.

The chain is built from TRBV11-2 and TRBJ2-3; 8 bases are a match to TRBD2. V was clipped by 1 base and J by 0 bases; unmatched bases: 3. CDR3 length equals 16 residues. CDR1 and CDR2 (germline): SGHAT, FQNNGV. The CDR3 region has the DNA TGTGCCAGCAGCTTAGCGGCGGGAGGCAGCACAGATACGCAGTATTTT. Its protein product is CASSLAAGGSTDTQYF.

The J gene is TRBJ1-1, the V gene TRBV19, with TRBD1 matching over 7 bases. Trimming took 4 bases from V and 3 from J; bases not matched to a gene: 11. In germline, CDR1 is LNHDA, CDR2 SQIVND (reference sequence). This CDR3 region has 16 residues. DNA for the CDR3: TGTGCCAGTAGTAAGATACCGACAGGGATCGACACTGAAGCTTTCTTT. Amino acid sequence: CASSKIPTGIDTEAFF.

The chain uses TRBV5-6 and TRBJ1-5; 12 positions match TRBD1. After removal of 4 bases from V and 7 bases from J, the junction contained 6 bases not matched to a gene. Germline-derived CDR1 and CDR2 are SGHDT and YYEEEE. The CDR3 contains 15 residues. The CDR3 loop reads CASSEGQGAWQPQHF. The CDR3 bases are TGTGCCAGCAGCGAGGGACAGGGGGCTTGGCAGCCCCAGCATTTT. The full variable domain, its missing parts supplied by reference TRBV5-6 and TRBJ1-5, is DAGVTQSPTHLIKTRGQQVTLRCSPKSGHDTVSWYQQALGQGPQFIFQYYEEEERQRGNFPDRFSGHQFPNYSSELNVNALLLGDSALYLCASSEGQGAWQPQHFGDGTRLSIL.

Here the CDR3 reads CASRDRGLLYGYTF. The CDR3 DNA reads as TGTGCCAGCAGGGACAGGGGCCTTCTATATGGCTACACCTTC. The chain combines TRBV28 with TRBJ1-2; 9 bases are shared with TRBD1. V was pared by 6 bases and J by 5 bases, with 7 bases of the junction left unmatched. The CDR3 has 14 residues. Germline V CDR1 and CDR2: MDHEN, SYDVKM.

The chain uses TRBV9 and TRBJ2-6; D unresolved. The CDR3 sequence is 12 residues long. CDR1 and CDR2 from the germline V gene are SGDLS and YYNGEE. V was pared by 4 bases and J by 4 bases, with 3 bases between. CDR3 sequence: CASSQGANVLTF. Written as DNA, the CDR3 is TGTGCCAGCAGCCAGGGGGCCAACGTCCTGACTTTC.

In this sample, this clone turned up a few times. This sequence joins TRBV15 and TRBJ2-3; D possibly corresponds to TRBD2 (6 bases). In germline, CDR1 is LNHNV, CDR2 YYDKDF (reference sequence). The CDR3 contains 14 residues. V was clipped by 2 bases and J by 6 bases, with 12 bases between them. The CDR3 reads CATSRLPGGDTQYF. Written as DNA, the CDR3 is TGTGCCACCAGCAGACTACCTGGGGGGGATACGCAGTATTTT.